One and the same sample provided the 20 T cell receptor beta chains below, sequenced in a study of identical twins. TCRdb fed the 5' RACE reads into MiXCR, producing one record per CDR3 protein. The sample includes 410,000 or so distinct CDR3 sequences, 18% of them seen just once. Material for sequencing was naive T cells sorted from blood. All receptors come from a man aged 50 or older in good health.

This clonotype has only a few counts. The rearrangement links TRBV6-2 or TRBV6-3 to TRBJ1-3; D remains ambiguous. The CDR3 is 15 residues long. V was clipped by 7 bases and J by 3 bases, with 16 bases between them. Germline V gene sequence: CDR1 MNHEY, CDR2 SVGEGT. DNA for the CDR3: TGTGCCAGCAAAGCCGCGGCGGCCCTTGGAAACACCATATATTTT. Encoded protein: CASKAAAALGNTIYF.

This clonotype was detected a few times. V gene TRBV29-1 combines with J gene TRBJ2-3; weak D call: TRBD2 (6 bases). The CDR3 is 13 amino acids. Germline CDR1 reads SQVTM; CDR2 reads ANQGSEA. V dropped 3 bases and J dropped 8 bases, with 15 bases sitting between them. The CDR3 nucleotides are TGCAGCGTTGATGGTGCGGGGTATCTTACGCAGTATTTT. Residues: CSVDGAGYLTQYF.

Only a few counts were recorded for this clonotype. This sequence joins TRBV5-1 and TRBJ2-3, with 8 bases matching TRBD2. This CDR3 comprises 18 residues. In germline, CDR1 is SGHRS, CDR2 YFSETQ. V lost 3 bases, J lost 0 bases, and 12 bases stayed unmatched. CDR3 sequence: CASSSQITSGASTDTQYF. The CDR3, as DNA: TGCGCCAGCAGCTCGCAGATTACTAGCGGCGCTAGCACAGATACGCAGTATTTT.

Only a few counts were recorded for this clonotype. The rearrangement joins TRBV4-1 to TRBJ2-7, with 8 bases identical to TRBD2. After removal of 0 bases from V and 2 bases from J, the junction contained 9 bases not matched to a gene. The CDR3 extends over 17 amino acids. CDR1 MGHRA and CDR2 YSYEKL come from the germline V gene. The CDR3 reads CASSQESTSAGPYEQYF. CDR3 DNA sequence: TGCGCCAGCAGCCAAGAGTCGACTAGCGCGGGCCCCTACGAGCAGTACTTC.

Ten or more counts support this clonotype. The V call is TRBV7-2, the J call TRBJ2-7; D remains unclear. CDR1 is SGHTA, CDR2 FQGNSA, per germline. The CDR3 length is 15 residues. The ends were cut back, 1 base at V and 3 bases at J, with 13 bases in the middle. CDR3 sequence reads: CASSLVYSLLYEQYF. DNA for the CDR3: TGTGCCAGCAGCTTAGTATATAGCCTACTCTACGAGCAGTACTTC.

This clonotype turned up a few times. CDR3: CASSTLAGISYNEQFF. The CDR3, as DNA: TGTGCCAGCAGTACCTTAGCGGGAATCTCCTACAATGAGCAGTTCTTC. The chain is built from TRBV6-1 and TRBJ2-1; TRBD2 matches at 8 bases. Trimming removed 5 bases from V and 0 bases from J; junction bases left unmatched: 6. CDR3 size: 16 residues. CDR1 is MNHNS, CDR2 SASEGT, per germline.

This clonotype was detected many times. J is TRBJ2-2 and V is TRBV6-2 or TRBV6-3; TRBD2 is a possible D gene (5 bases). V shed 2 bases and J shed 2 bases, with 12 bases lying between them. The CDR3 length is 16 residues. Germline CDR1 and CDR2: MNHEY and SVGEGT. This CDR3 reads CASSYAMSGNTGELFF. In nucleotides, the CDR3 is TGTGCCAGCAGTTACGCGATGAGCGGAAACACCGGGGAGCTGTTTTTT.

Here the CDR3 DNA reads TGTGCCATCAGTGAGCTAACCCCGGACAGGGCGGACATCAAAGCCGGGGAGCTGTTTTTT. This gives the protein CAISELTPDRADIKAGELFF. The chain recombines TRBV10-3 with TRBJ2-2, with 8 bases that match TRBD1. V shed 2 bases, J shed 6 bases, and the junction held 20 bases outside the gene matches. Germline-derived CDR1 and CDR2 are ENHRY and SYGVKD. The CDR3 covers 20 residues.

This sequence joins TRBV12-3 or TRBV12-4 and TRBJ2-7; no clear D gene. This CDR3 spans 13 amino acids. Between the trimmed V and J ends, which lost 2 bases and 7 bases, there was a span of 12 bases. CDR3 in amino acids: CASSLRRVLEQYF. In DNA, the CDR3 is TGTGCCAGCAGTTTAAGAAGGGTGTTGGAGCAGTACTTC.

The rearrangement uses TRBV10-3 and TRBJ2-7; 7 bases align to TRBD1. J was trimmed by 6 bases and V by 7 bases; bases with no gene match: 3. The V gene's germline CDR1 is ENHRY and CDR2 SYGVKD. The CDR3 spans 11 residues. CDR3 amino acids: CAIKTGAEQYF. In DNA, the CDR3 is TGTGCCATCAAAACAGGGGCCGAGCAGTACTTC.

This clonotype was seen repeatedly, ten times or more. This chain connects TRBV6-2 or TRBV6-3 to TRBJ1-5; weak D call: TRBD1 (6 bases). The germline V gene has CDR1 MNHEY and CDR2 SVGEGT. The CDR3 sequence is 21 residues long. V gave up 8 bases and J gave up 6 bases, with 38 bases separating them. The CDR3, as DNA: TGTGCCAGCTTAATCGGAAGGGGGTCGGTTATGAACCGGTGGTCGGGTCAGCCCCAGCATTTT. This gives the protein CASLIGRGSVMNRWSGQPQHF.

This clonotype was seen only a few times. The chain couples TRBV5-1 to TRBJ2-2; D remains unclear. Germline V gene lookup returns CDR1 SGHRS and CDR2 YFSETQ. Trimming pared 5 bases from V and 5 bases from J, leaving 16 bases between. The CDR3 sequence is 15 residues long. CDR3 amino acids: CASRPGRARTGELFF. The CDR3 coding sequence is TGCGCCAGCAGACCCGGACGGGCGAGGACCGGGGAGCTGTTTTTT.

The chain joins TRBV20-1 to TRBJ2-7; 8 nucleotides align to TRBD2. The CDR3 extends over 14 amino acids. Losses at the gene ends were 3 bases for V and 3 bases for J; bases not matched to a gene: 7. Looked up from germline, CDR1 is DFQATT and CDR2 is SNEGSKA (reference sequence). In DNA, the CDR3 is TGCAGTGCTAGGTCGGCTAGCGGGTTCTACGAGCAGTACTTC. It specifies CSARSASGFYEQYF.

In this sample, this clonotype turned up many times. The CDR3 DNA reads as TGCGCCAGCACCCCGTGGGTGGGTCCGGTGAACACCGGGGAGCTGTTTTTT. It is translated as CASTPWVGPVNTGELFF. The chain combines TRBV5-1 with TRBJ2-2; unclear D gene. The CDR3 extends over 17 amino acids. Germline CDR1 reads SGHRS; CDR2 reads YFSETQ. V lost 6 bases, J lost 1 base, and 19 bases lay in between. The complete variable domain, with remaining parts taken from reference TRBV5-1 and TRBJ2-2, reads KAGVTQTPRYLIKTRGQQVTLSCSPISGHRSVSWYQQTPGQGLQFLFEYFSETQRNKGNFPGRFSGRQFSNSRSEMNVSTLELGDSALYLCASTPWVGPVNTGELFFGEGSRLTVL.

In regard to this clonotype: This may be a read error, as it is one base from a much larger clone. The rearrangement links TRBV27 to TRBJ1-2, with D possibly being TRBD1 (6 bases). Trimming took off 1 base at V and 8 bases at J, with 11 bases between the two ends. CDR1 is MNHEY and CDR2 is SMNVEV in the germline V gene (reference sequence). This CDR3 contains 13 residues. CDR3 residues: CASSLLGAKGYTF. The CDR3 nucleotides read TGTGCCAGCAGTTTATTGGGGGCAAAGGGCTACACCTTC.

The chain recombines TRBV15 with TRBJ2-2; a weak D match, TRBD2 (6 bases). Germline V gene data show CDR1 as LNHNV and CDR2 as YYDKDF (reference sequence). V was shortened by 0 bases and J by 7 bases, with 18 bases between the two germline ends. The CDR3 sequence is 17 residues long. The CDR3 region is CATSRDQGLPRDGELFF. CDR3 in DNA: TGTGCCACCAGCAGAGATCAGGGACTCCCGAGGGACGGGGAGCTGTTTTTT. The full variable domain, its missing parts supplied by reference TRBV15 and TRBJ2-2, is DAMVIQNPRYQVTQFGKPVTLSCSQTLNHNVMYWYQQKSSQAPKLLFHYYDKDFNNEADTPDNFQSRRPNTSFCFLDIRSPGLGDTAMYLCATSRDQGLPRDGELFFGEGSRLTVL.

V gene TRBV10-3 combines with J gene TRBJ2-1, with 9 positions matching TRBD2. V lost 11 bases to trimming and J lost 2 bases; unmatched junction nucleotides: 4. CDR3 length: 13 amino acids. Germline V gives CDR1 ENHRY, CDR2 SYGVKD. The CDR3 nucleotides are TGTGCCGTCTCTAGCGGGACCTACAATGAGCAGTTCTTC. Translating it yields CAVSSGTYNEQFF.

This clonotype was counted ten times or more. The rearrangement uses TRBV24-1 and TRBJ2-1, with TRBD2 matching 15 bases. The CDR3 length is 15 residues. V lost 5 bases to trimming and J lost 7 bases; unmatched junction nucleotides: 2. The germline V gene encodes CDR1 KGHDR and CDR2 SFDVKD. CDR3 nucleotide sequence: TGTGCCACCAGTGGGACTAGCGGGGGGGGGAATGAGCAGTTCTTC. Translation gives CATSGTSGGGNEQFF.

The count of this clonotype is one. A much bigger clone sits one base away, suggesting this may be a read error. The CDR3 DNA reads TGTGCCAGCAGCACCGGGACGGCAGAGGCACCCCTCCGCTTT. Amino acids: CASSTGTAEAPLRF. This chain uses TRBV5-5 with TRBJ1-6; D might be TRBD1 (5 bases). This CDR3 has 14 residues. Looked up from germline, CDR1 is SGHKS and CDR2 is YYEKEE (reference sequence).

The CDR3 sequence is CASSPPSGRAGELFF. The CDR3 nucleotides read TGTGCCAGCAGCCCGCCTAGCGGGAGGGCCGGGGAGCTGTTTTTT. This chain links TRBV9 with TRBJ2-2, with 12 bases matching TRBD2. Unmatched junction bases numbered 4, after V lost 4 bases and J lost 6 bases. Germline V gene lookup returns CDR1 SGDLS and CDR2 YYNGEE. The CDR3 loop spans 15 amino acids.